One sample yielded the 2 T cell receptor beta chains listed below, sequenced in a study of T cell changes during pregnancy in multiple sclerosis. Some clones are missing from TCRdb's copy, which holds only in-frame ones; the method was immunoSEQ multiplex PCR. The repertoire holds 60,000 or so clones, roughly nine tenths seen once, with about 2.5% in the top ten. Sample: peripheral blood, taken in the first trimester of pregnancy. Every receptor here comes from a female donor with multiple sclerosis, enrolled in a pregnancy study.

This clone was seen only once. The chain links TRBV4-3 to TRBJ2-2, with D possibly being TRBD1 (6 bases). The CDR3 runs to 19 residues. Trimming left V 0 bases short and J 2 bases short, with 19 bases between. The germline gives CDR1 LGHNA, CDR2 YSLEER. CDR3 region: CASSQDKRTAGINTGELFF. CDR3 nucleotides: TGCGCCAGCAGCCAAGATAAACGGACAGCAGGCATAAACACCGGGGAGCTGTTTTTT.

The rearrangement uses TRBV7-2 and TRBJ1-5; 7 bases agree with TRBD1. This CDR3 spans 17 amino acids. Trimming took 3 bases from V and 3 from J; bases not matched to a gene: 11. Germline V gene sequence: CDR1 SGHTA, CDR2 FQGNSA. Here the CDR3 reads CASSLGPGGALNQPQHF. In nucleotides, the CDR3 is TGTGCCAGCAGCTTGGGACCAGGGGGTGCCCTCAATCAGCCCCAGCATTTT.